The TCR beta chain under discussion was sequenced for a study of identical twins. CDR1 is MGHRA, CDR2 YSYEKL, per germline. This CDR3 has 15 residues. The V end lost 3 bases, the J end lost 5 bases, and 16 bases lay between the germline ends. Each CDR3 protein is one row after TCRdb ran MiXCR on the 5' RACE reads. The table lists approximately 220,000 distinct CDR3 sequences, about 7.5% of them singletons. A further study also used this sample, focusing on yellow fever vaccine responses in identical twins. That investigation notes: Twins reportedly appeared to share part of their vaccine T cell response while keeping part individual.

This TCR came from a woman aged 18-29 years in good health. The sample was CD8+ T cells sorted from blood. The rearrangement uses TRBV4-1 and TRBJ1-1; D remains unclear. The chain's CDR3 is CASSQYEGYGTEAFF. The CDR3 DNA sequence: TGCGCCAGCAGCCAGTATGAGGGATATGGGACTGAAGCTTTCTTT.